The 23 T cell receptor beta chains reported below all come from one sample, sequenced in a study of T cell responses to AZD1222 COVID-19 vaccine. TCRdb's table, derived via immunoSEQ multiplex PCR, lists solely in-frame clones and lacks some. The sample has 150,000 or so clones; 80% to 90% are singletons. Source: peripheral blood, taken on day 0 of AZD1222 vaccination. Every receptor here comes from an adult in good health.

V is TRBV28 and J is TRBJ1-2; D gene ambiguous. The germline V and J ends were trimmed by 2 bases and 5 bases, with 12 bases remaining between them. This CDR3 is built from 14 residues. Germline-derived CDR1 and CDR2 are MDHEN and SYDVKM. CDR3 region: CASSLLVGLYGYTF. The CDR3 nucleotides read TGTGCCAGCAGTTTACTCGTGGGTTTGTATGGCTACACCTTC.

The chain couples TRBV4-3 to TRBJ2-3; 9 nucleotides match TRBD2. Germline V gene data show CDR1 as LGHNA and CDR2 as YSLEER. After removal of 2 bases from V and 4 bases from J, the junction contained 4 bases not matched to a gene. This CDR3 spans 15 amino acids. The CDR3 DNA is TGCGCCAGCAGCCAACTTATAGCGGGAGCAGATACGCAGTATTTT. Amino acid sequence: CASSQLIAGADTQYF.

The chain has TRBV5-6 and TRBJ2-7; tentative D call: TRBD2 (6 bases). V dropped 4 bases and J dropped 2 bases, with 10 bases sitting between them. There are 13 residues in the CDR3. Germline CDR1 reads SGHDT; CDR2 reads YYEEEE. The CDR3 nucleotides are TGTGCCAGCAGCCCCTTAGCGGCCTACGAGCAGTACTTC. This gives the protein CASSPLAAYEQYF.

The gene calls are TRBV6-1 and TRBJ1-1; 7 bases line up with TRBD1. CDR1 and CDR2 (germline): MNHNS, SASEGT. J gave up 2 bases and V 2 bases, and 8 bases lay outside the gene matches. The CDR3 extends over 16 amino acids. The CDR3 DNA is TGTGCCAGCAGTGAATACCCGGGACAGCTAAACACTGAAGCTTTCTTT. Translating gives CASSEYPGQLNTEAFF.

The chain uses TRBV7-6 and TRBJ1-5; possibly TRBD1 for D (6 bases). Between the trimmed V and J ends, which lost 5 bases and 0 bases, there was a span of 11 bases. This CDR3 spans 15 amino acids. CDR1 and CDR2 from the germline V gene are SGHVS and FNYEAQ. This CDR3 reads CASSLTRGSNQPQHF. DNA for the CDR3: TGTGCCAGCAGCCTAACCAGGGGTAGCAATCAGCCCCAGCATTTT.

The chain has TRBV2 and TRBJ1-4; TRBD1 matches 8 bases. The junction had 5 bases not matched to a gene; V was cut back by 3 bases and J by 8 bases. This CDR3 contains 14 residues. Per the germline V gene, CDR1 is SNHLY and CDR2 is FYNNEI. This chain's CDR3 is CASSDQGAIEKLFF. The CDR3 coding sequence is TGTGCCAGCAGTGACCAGGGGGCTATCGAAAAACTGTTTTTT.

V gene TRBV10-1 combines with J gene TRBJ2-2; a weak D match, TRBD1 (6 bases). In germline, CDR1 is WNHNN, CDR2 SYGVQD (reference sequence). The CDR3 is 15 amino acids. Trimming stripped 3 bases from V and 1 base from J, with 9 bases between. The CDR3 loop is CASSEYRENTGELFF. The CDR3 DNA reads as TGCGCCAGCAGTGAATACAGGGAGAACACCGGGGAGCTGTTTTTT.

The chain carries TRBV11-3 and TRBJ1-6; TRBD1 might be the D (5 bases). V was pared by 3 bases and J by 6 bases, with 12 bases between. CDR1 is SGHNT and CDR2 is YENEEA in the germline V gene. The CDR3 consists of 15 residues. The CDR3 reads CASSFAQGPNSPLHF. The DNA for the CDR3 is TGTGCCAGCAGCTTCGCGCAGGGCCCTAATTCACCCCTCCACTTT. Full variable domain (missing parts from reference TRBV11-3 and TRBJ1-6): EAGVVQSPRYKIIEKKQPVAFWCNPISGHNTLYWYLQNLGQGPELLIRYENEEAVDDSQLPKDRFSAERLKGVDSTLKIQPAELGDSAVYLCASSFAQGPNSPLHFGNGTRLTVT.

The V call is TRBV7-6, the J call TRBJ2-3; 11 nucleotides align to TRBD2. This CDR3 has 18 residues. In germline, CDR1 is SGHVS, CDR2 FNYEAQ. The junction had 11 bases not matched to a gene; V was cut back by 4 bases and J by 2 bases. CDR3 amino acids: CASSSVAIAGGNTDTQYF. As DNA, the CDR3 is TGTGCCAGCAGCTCCGTGGCTATAGCGGGAGGGAACACAGATACGCAGTATTTT.

The rearrangement links TRBV4-3 to TRBJ2-3, with D perhaps matching TRBD2 (5 bases). CDR1 LGHNA and CDR2 YSLEER come from the germline V gene. This CDR3 has 15 residues. Trimming shortened V by 4 bases and J by 2 bases, and 13 bases separated the two germline ends. CDR3: CASSLTGSFTDTQYF. The CDR3 region has the DNA TGCGCCAGCAGCCTAACGGGGTCTTTCACAGATACGCAGTATTTT.

The chain recombines TRBV5-4 with TRBJ1-2; D may be TRBD1 (5 bases). The CDR3 contains 12 residues. Germline CDR1 reads SGHNT; CDR2 reads YYREEE (reference sequence). V gave up 2 bases and J gave up 6 bases, with 8 bases separating them. This chain's CDR3 is CASSFGGNGYTF. The CDR3 DNA reads TGTGCCAGCAGCTTTGGGGGGAATGGCTACACCTTC. Based on the CDR3 plus reference TRBV5-4 and TRBJ1-2, the full variable domain is ETGVTQSPTHLIKTRGQQVTLRCSSQSGHNTVSWYQQALGQGPQFIFQYYREEENGRGNFPPRFSGLQFPNYSSELNVNALELDDSALYLCASSFGGNGYTFGSGTRLTVV.

This sequence joins TRBV6-6 and TRBJ1-5, with D perhaps matching TRBD1 (6 bases). Germline V CDR1 and CDR2: MNHNY, SVGAGI (reference sequence). V lost 9 bases and J lost 0, with 15 bases in between. This CDR3 contains 15 residues. CDR3 loop: CASRETGNSNQPQHF. CDR3 sequence (DNA): TGTGCCAGTAGAGAGACAGGAAATAGCAATCAGCCCCAGCATTTT.

The chain carries TRBV11-3 and TRBJ2-1; D not certain. This CDR3 has 16 residues. Trimming removed 3 bases at V and 0 bases at J, with 12 bases between. The germline V gene has CDR1 SGHNT and CDR2 YENEEA. The CDR3 region has the DNA TGTGCCAGCAGCTTGGGTGGGTTTAGCTCCTACAATGAGCAGTTCTTC. As protein: CASSLGGFSSYNEQFF.

V and J are TRBV15 and TRBJ1-1, with D perhaps matching TRBD1 (6 bases). Germline V CDR1 and CDR2: LNHNV, YYDKDF (reference sequence). Trimming cost V 1 base and J 1 base, with 13 bases left between them. This CDR3 region has 16 residues. The CDR3 nucleotides are TGTGCCACCAGCAGAGGGACAGCAACCGCGAACACTGAAGCTTTCTTT. Translated, it gives CATSRGTATANTEAFF. The full variable domain, rest sourced from reference TRBV15 and TRBJ1-1, is DAMVIQNPRYQVTQFGKPVTLSCSQTLNHNVMYWYQQKSSQAPKLLFHYYDKDFNNEADTPDNFQSRRPNTSFCFLDIRSPGLGDTAMYLCATSRGTATANTEAFFGQGTRLTVV.

V and J are TRBV5-1 and TRBJ2-7; 7 bases fit TRBD2. The CDR3 is made up of 15 amino acids. J gave up 2 bases and V 4 bases, and 9 bases lay outside the gene matches. Looked up from germline, CDR1 is SGHRS and CDR2 is YFSETQ. The CDR3 region is CASSPGTSDAYEQYF. The CDR3 DNA follows: TGCGCCAGCAGCCCCGGAACTAGCGACGCCTACGAGCAGTACTTC.

The rearrangement joins TRBV19 to TRBJ1-1, with D perhaps matching TRBD1 (5 bases). The CDR3 is made up of 14 amino acids. Germline V gives CDR1 LNHDA, CDR2 SQIVND (reference sequence). Trimming stripped 4 bases from V and 6 bases from J, with 15 bases between. The CDR3 DNA is TGTGCCAGTAGTAAAGGGACGAAGGGGCCTGAAGCTTTCTTT. Translation gives CASSKGTKGPEAFF.

CDR3 DNA: TGTGCCACCAATACGCGGTCCTTACAGTTCTTC. Its translation is CATNTRSLQFF. V and J are TRBV24-1 and TRBJ2-1; D gene uncertain. The CDR3 spans 11 residues. Germline CDR1 KGHDR, CDR2 SFDVKD. Between the trimmed V and J ends, which lost 8 bases and 13 bases, there was a span of 14 bases.

This chain connects TRBV7-2 to TRBJ1-4; no firm D call. This CDR3 is 15 amino acids long. Germline values: CDR1 SGHTA, CDR2 FQGNSA. Deletions cut 0 bases from V and 5 bases from J, with 10 bases between. DNA for the CDR3: TGTGCCAGCAGCTTAGCGGCAGGTCCGAATGAAAAACTGTTTTTT. Residues: CASSLAAGPNEKLFF.

In its sample, this clone was seen a few times. DNA of the CDR3: TGTGCCAGCAGCTTATTGGGACAGGGTGAAACCGGGGAGCTGTTTTTT. This sequence encodes CASSLLGQGETGELFF. The rearrangement joins TRBV5-4 to TRBJ2-2, with 9 positions matching TRBD1. This CDR3 comprises 16 residues. Trimming removed 2 bases from V and 5 bases from J; junction bases left unmatched: 7. Germline V gene sequence: CDR1 SGHNT, CDR2 YYREEE (reference sequence).

V gene TRBV7-9 combines with J gene TRBJ2-3, with D perhaps TRBD1 or TRBD2 (5 bases each). The CDR3 contains 13 residues. CDR1 and CDR2 (germline): SEHNR, FQNEAQ (reference sequence). With 5 bases removed from V and 8 bases from J, the gap between germline ends came to 14 bases. CDR3 amino acids: CASSPLPGGTQYF. Here the CDR3 DNA reads TGTGCCAGCAGCCCCCTACCTGGGGGTACGCAGTATTTT.

This clone has only one observation. CDR3 DNA sequence: TGTGCCATCAGTGAGCCAGGGGGTCGCACTGAAGCTTTCTTT. This translates into CAISEPGGRTEAFF. The chain joins TRBV10-3 to TRBJ1-1, with TRBD1 matching 7 bases. The V gene's germline CDR1 is ENHRY and CDR2 SYGVKD. With 2 bases clipped from V and 4 bases from J, the junction kept 4 bases outside the gene matches. CDR3 length: 14 amino acids.

This chain connects TRBV7-9 to TRBJ2-1; 7 bases are shared with TRBD2. This CDR3 is built from 13 residues. Germline lookup yields CDR1 SEHNR and CDR2 FQNEAQ (reference sequence). J gave up 14 bases and V 1 base, and 8 bases lay outside the gene matches. CDR3: CASSLEAAGQKFF. The CDR3 DNA reads as TGTGCCAGCAGCTTAGAAGCAGCGGGGCAAAAGTTCTTC.

This clone was counted a single time. The V gene is TRBV5-4, the J gene TRBJ2-2, with 7 bases aligning to TRBD1. V dropped 5 bases and J dropped 3; count of bases not matched to a gene: 7. CDR3 length equals 15 residues. CDR1 and CDR2 from the germline V gene are SGHNT and YYREEE (reference sequence). CDR3 region: CASRSQGSYTGELFF. The DNA of the CDR3 is TGTGCCAGCAGATCACAGGGGTCTTACACCGGGGAGCTGTTTTTT.